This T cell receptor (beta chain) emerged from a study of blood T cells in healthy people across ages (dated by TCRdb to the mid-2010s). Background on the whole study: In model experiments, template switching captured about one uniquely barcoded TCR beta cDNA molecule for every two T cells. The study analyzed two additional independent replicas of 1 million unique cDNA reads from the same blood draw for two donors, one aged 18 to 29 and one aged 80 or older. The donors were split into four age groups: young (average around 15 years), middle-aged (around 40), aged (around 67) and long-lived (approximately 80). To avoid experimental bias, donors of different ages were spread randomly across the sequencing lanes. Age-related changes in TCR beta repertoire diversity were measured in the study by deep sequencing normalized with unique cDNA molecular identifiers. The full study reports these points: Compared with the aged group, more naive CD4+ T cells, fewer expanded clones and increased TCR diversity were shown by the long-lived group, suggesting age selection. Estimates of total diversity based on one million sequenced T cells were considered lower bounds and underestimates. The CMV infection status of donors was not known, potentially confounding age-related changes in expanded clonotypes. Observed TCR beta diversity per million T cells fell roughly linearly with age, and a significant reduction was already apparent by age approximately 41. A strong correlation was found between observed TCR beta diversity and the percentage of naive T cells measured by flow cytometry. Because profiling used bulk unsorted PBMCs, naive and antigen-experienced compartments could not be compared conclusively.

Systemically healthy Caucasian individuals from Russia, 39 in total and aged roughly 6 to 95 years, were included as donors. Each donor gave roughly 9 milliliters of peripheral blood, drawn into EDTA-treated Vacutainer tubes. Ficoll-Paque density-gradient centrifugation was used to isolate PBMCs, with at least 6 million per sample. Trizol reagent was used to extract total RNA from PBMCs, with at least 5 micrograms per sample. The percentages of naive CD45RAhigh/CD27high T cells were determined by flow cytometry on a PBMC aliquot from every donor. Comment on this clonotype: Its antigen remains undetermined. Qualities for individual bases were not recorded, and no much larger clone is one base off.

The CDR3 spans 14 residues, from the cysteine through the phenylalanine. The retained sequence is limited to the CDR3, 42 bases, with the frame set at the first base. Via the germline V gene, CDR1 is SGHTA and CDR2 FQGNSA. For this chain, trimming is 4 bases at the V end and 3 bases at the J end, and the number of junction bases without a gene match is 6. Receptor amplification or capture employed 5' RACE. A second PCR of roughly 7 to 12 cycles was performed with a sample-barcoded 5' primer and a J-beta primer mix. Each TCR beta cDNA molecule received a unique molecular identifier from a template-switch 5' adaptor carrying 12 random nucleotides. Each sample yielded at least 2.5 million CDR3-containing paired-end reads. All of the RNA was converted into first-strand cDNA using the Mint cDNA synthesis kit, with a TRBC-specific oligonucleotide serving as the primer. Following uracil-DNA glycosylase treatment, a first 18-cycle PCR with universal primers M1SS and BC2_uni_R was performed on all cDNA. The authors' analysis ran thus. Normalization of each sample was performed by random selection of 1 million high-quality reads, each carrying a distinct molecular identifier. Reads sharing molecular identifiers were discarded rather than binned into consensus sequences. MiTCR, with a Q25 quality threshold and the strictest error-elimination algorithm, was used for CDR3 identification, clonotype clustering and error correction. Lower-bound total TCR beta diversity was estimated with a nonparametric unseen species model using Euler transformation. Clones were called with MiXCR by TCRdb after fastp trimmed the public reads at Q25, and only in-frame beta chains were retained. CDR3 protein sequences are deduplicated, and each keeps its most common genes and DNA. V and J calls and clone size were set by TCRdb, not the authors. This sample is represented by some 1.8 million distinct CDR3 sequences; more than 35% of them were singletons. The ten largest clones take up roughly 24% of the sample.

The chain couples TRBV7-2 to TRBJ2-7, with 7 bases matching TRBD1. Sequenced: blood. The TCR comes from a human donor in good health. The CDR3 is CASSSRQGIYEQYF. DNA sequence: TGTGCCAGCAGCTCACGACAGGGTATCTACGAGCAGTACTTC.